Each of the 7 T cell receptor beta chains below was sequenced from the same sample in a study of OX40 agonist ivuxolimab in advanced cancers. Profiling relied on immunoSEQ multiplex PCR, and the TCRdb table lists in-frame clones only, not all of them. The sample lists 20,000 to 25,000 clones, approximately 86% occurring once. The specimen was CD4+ or CD8+ T cells sorted from blood, collected in a trial of the OX40 agonist ivuxolimab. Receptors were obtained from an adult with an advanced solid tumor such as melanoma, head and neck, liver or kidney cancer.

As for this clone: At one end the junction does not follow the germline gene, possibly because of a read error. V is TRBV27 and J is TRBJ2-7; no firm D call. Germline assignment: CDR1 MNHEY and CDR2 SMNVEV (reference sequence). This CDR3 has 12 residues. The CDR3 DNA follows: TGTGACAGCAGTTCCCCGGAATACGAGCAGTACTTC. It is translated as CDSSSPEYEQYF.

V and J are TRBV4-2 and TRBJ2-3, with a tentative D call TRBD2 (6 bases). Germline values: CDR1 LGHNA, CDR2 YNFKEQ. Trimming took 0 bases from V and 0 from J, leaving 16 bases between them. This CDR3 is 18 amino acids long. The CDR3 region has the DNA TGTGCCAGCAGCCAAGATTTGGCGGGAACCTCTAGCACAGATACGCAGTATTTT. Protein: CASSQDLAGTSSTDTQYF.

The chain uses TRBV5-1 and TRBJ2-1; TRBD2 is a possible D gene (5 bases). This CDR3 contains 14 residues. The germline CDR1 and CDR2 sequences are SGHRS and YFSETQ. The germline V and J ends were trimmed by 4 bases and 4 bases, with 12 bases remaining between them. The CDR3 DNA reads as TGCGCCAGCAGCATGGGAGAGGGATACAATGAGCAGTTCTTC. This codes for CASSMGEGYNEQFF.

The chain couples TRBV7-9 to TRBJ2-1; the D call may be TRBD1 or TRBD2 (6 bases each). CDR3 length: 16 residues. V lost 5 bases to trimming and J lost 7 bases, with 21 bases between them. The germline CDR1 and CDR2 sequences are SEHNR and FQNEAQ (reference sequence). The CDR3 coding sequence is TGTGCCAGCAGCCTCCCGTGGGGCAGGGGAGGAAATGAGCAGTTCTTC. This encodes CASSLPWGRGGNEQFF.

The chain has TRBV7-9 and TRBJ2-2; 8 bases map to TRBD2. The CDR3 sequence is 16 residues long. V shed 5 bases and J 6 bases; nucleotides not matched to a gene: 11. CDR1 and CDR2 (germline): SEHNR, FQNEAQ (reference sequence). This CDR3 reads CASSNGRGLDAGELFF. DNA of the CDR3: TGTGCCAGCAGCAACGGGAGGGGACTAGACGCCGGGGAGCTGTTTTTT.

This sequence joins TRBV10-3 and TRBJ2-7, with 8 bases identical to TRBD2. CDR1 and CDR2 from the germline V gene are ENHRY and SYGVKD. The ends lost 2 bases at V and 0 bases at J; junction bases unmatched: 6. The CDR3 is 16 amino acids. CDR3 residues: CAISEPRTSFSYEQYF. The DNA of the CDR3 is TGTGCCATCAGTGAGCCCCGGACTAGCTTCTCCTACGAGCAGTACTTC.

The V and J genes are TRBV7-9 and TRBJ2-5; D might be TRBD2 (6 bases). Trimming removed 4 bases at V and 5 bases at J, with 20 bases between. Per germline, CDR1 SEHNR and CDR2 FQNEAQ (reference sequence). The CDR3 covers 16 residues. The CDR3 DNA is TGTGCCAGCAGCTCGACTAGTACTTTAAAGTCGGAGACCCAGTACTTC. It specifies CASSSTSTLKSETQYF. Full variable domain (outside the CDR3, taken from reference TRBV7-9 and TRBJ2-5): DTGVSQNPRHKITKRGQNVTFRCDPISEHNRLYWYRQTLGQGPEFLTYFQNEAQLEKSRLLSDRFSAERPKGSFSTLEIQRTEQGDSAMYLCASSSTSTLKSETQYFGPGTRLLVL.